This T cell receptor beta chain was captured by sequencing in a study of blood T cell repertoires in COVID-19. As originally analysed: Estimation of nucleated cell counts relied on the amplification of reference gene primers. TCRdb's table, derived via immunoSEQ multiplex PCR, lists solely in-frame clones and lacks some. V, J and clone size derive from that table, while D and trimming were established from the DNA sequence. Among 400,000 or so clones, around 90% were seen once, and the ten largest hold about 3%. The germline V gene has CDR1 SGDLS and CDR2 YYNGEE. V lost 1 base to trimming and J lost 5 bases; unmatched junction nucleotides: 3. This CDR3 has 15 residues.

The chain has TRBV9 and TRBJ2-2, with 9 nucleotides matching TRBD2. Sequenced: peripheral blood. This clonotype originated in a human donor in a cohort sampled during active COVID-19. The CDR3 DNA is TGTGCCAGCAGCGTATGGAGCGGGGGGACCGGGGAGCTGTTTTTT. Amino acids: CASSVWSGGTGELFF.